This TCR beta chain was obtained from a study of shared clonotypes between healthy human individuals. Points from the study as a whole: Naive subsets typically showed greater estimated richness than memory subsets. Sampling covered blood only; tissue repertoires likely differ. Lower generation probabilities were found for non-shared clonotypes than for those shared by all four donors.

Assay: immunoSEQ multiplex PCR; the TCRdb copy retains only in-frame clones and omits some. The sample shows more than 2,000,000 clones, over 85% of them seen only once. Comments on this clone: Its antigen is not identified.

Healthy adults negative for HIV, lacking recent acute infections or vaccinations, served as donors. This CDR3 is built from 16 residues. From germline, CDR1 is MNHEY and CDR2 SMNVEV (reference sequence). With 4 bases clipped from V and 6 bases from J, the junction kept 11 bases outside the gene matches. The TCR originated in a young man in good health. Some clones in this sample may be carry-over from other donors' samples. Sequenced: naive CD4+ T cells from PBMCs. Described subset: CD45RA+ positively selected. The rearrangement uses TRBV27 and TRBJ2-1; 8 nucleotides agree with TRBD1. CDR3 nucleotide sequence: TGTGCCAGCAGTTCAGCCCCGGGACAGGTTAGCAATGAGCAGTTCTTC. Amino acid sequence: CASSSAPGQVSNEQFF.